This record concerns one T cell receptor beta chain sequence. Its specific antigen is unknown. The record has no base qualities; no much larger clone is one base away. Deletion took 2 bases off V and 8 bases off J, with a span of 12 bases between the germline ends. The CDR3, from cysteine to phenylalanine, totals 13 residues. Kept here is only the CDR3 DNA, which spans 39 bases and is read in frame from base 1. Via the germline V gene (reference sequence), CDR1 is SEHNR and CDR2 FQNEAQ. The sample is drawn from a study of neoadjuvant anti-PD-1 for oral cavity cancer (dated by TCRdb to the early 2020s). Regarding the research as a whole: Before undergoing curative-intent surgical resection, most patients got three to four biweekly nivolumab doses at 3 mg/kg. The parent correlative cohort included roughly 12 patients, with an approximately 34% response rate. Under RECIST 1.1, a patient counted as a responder if showing complete response, partial response or stable disease, and as a non-responder if showing progression. Patients who did not progress were given a fourth nivolumab dose at about day 43 and had definitive surgical resection on days 50-56.

For deep sequencing, each PBMC sample was run in six replicates, with libraries mostly built from around 500 ng of input genomic DNA. Following the manufacturer's instructions, the team built TCRbeta libraries using the immunoSEQ hsTCRbeta kit. The completed libraries were mixed into a single pool at 3 nM, then sequenced with an Illumina NovaSeq 6000 S4 flow cell. Under the source paper's analysis protocol: The immunoSEQ Analyzer handled quality control and preprocessing of the raw data. The analysis was restricted to productive rearrangements, with each unique CDR3 amino acid sequence defining a clonotype. Using the R package tcR, the researchers computed the Gini-Simpson index as their estimate of repertoire clonality. Student's t test was used to compare Gini indices, while Pearson correlation assessed associations with tumor size change. TCRdb took this table from immuneACCESS and kept in-frame rearrangements with V and J called. Such tables lack part of the clones; where checked against another copy, unresolved V genes explain under half of the gap, and the rest is unexplained. V and J calls and clone size are given by that table; D and trimming were obtained from the DNA. The sample table holds some 15,000 clones, of which 60% to 80% were seen once. Roughly 3.2% of the sample is taken by the ten largest.

Results and caveats for the whole study, not just this receptor: Within PBMCs, T cell clonality (Gini index) was significantly higher in non-responders than responders after neoadjuvant nivolumab. Higher pretreatment blood TCRbeta clonality and lower post-treatment tumor TCRbeta clonality were correlated with higher pretreatment blood Treg/Th17 ratios. Only three patients per response group were included in the TCR analyses, and the authors called for validation in larger cohorts.

The meaning of the sample's time point label: before neoadjuvant nivolumab. The patients had newly diagnosed stage II-IVA oral cavity squamous cell carcinoma and had not received any prior systemic or radiation treatment. The cohort consisted of patients with HPV-negative, locally advanced oral cavity squamous cell carcinoma. Peripheral blood mononuclear cells were analyzed directly, without maintenance or expansion in culture. Samples came from a longitudinal correlative study of a single-arm phase II trial of neoadjuvant nivolumab in oral cavity squamous cell carcinoma. Subject-matched pre- and post-treatment PBMCs and tumors from three responders and three non-responders underwent genomic DNA-based TCRbeta sequencing. Peripheral blood mononuclear cells were drawn once before nivolumab treatment and a second time after treatment, when surgery took place. The Maxwell RSC DNA from Cells kit was used to extract genomic DNA from PBMCs.

The TCR comes from a person between 40 and 85 years old with oral cavity squamous cell carcinoma. The sequencing here drew on PBMCs, taken before nivolumab (anti-PD-1) treatment. Here the chain combines TRBV7-9 and TRBJ1-2, with a weak D call of TRBD1 (5 bases match). The sequence in DNA is TGTGCCAGCAGCTTATCAGGGATGGGCGGCTACACCTTC. Its amino acids are CASSLSGMGGYTF.